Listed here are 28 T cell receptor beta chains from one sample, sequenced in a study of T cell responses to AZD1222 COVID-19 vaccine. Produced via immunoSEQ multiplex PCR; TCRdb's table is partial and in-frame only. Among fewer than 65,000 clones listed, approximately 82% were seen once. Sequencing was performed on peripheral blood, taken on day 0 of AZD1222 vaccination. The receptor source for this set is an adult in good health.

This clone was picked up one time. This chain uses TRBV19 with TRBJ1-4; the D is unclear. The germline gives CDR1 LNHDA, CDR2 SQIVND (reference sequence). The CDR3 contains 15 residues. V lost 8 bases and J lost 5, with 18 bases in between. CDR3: CASSDSRVLNEKLFF. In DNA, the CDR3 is TGTGCCAGTTCCGATTCCAGAGTATTAAATGAAAAACTGTTTTTT.

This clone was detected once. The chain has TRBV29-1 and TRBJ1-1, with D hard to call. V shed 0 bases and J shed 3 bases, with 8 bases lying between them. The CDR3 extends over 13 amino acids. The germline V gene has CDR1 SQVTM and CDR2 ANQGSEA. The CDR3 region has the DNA TGCAGCGTTGAAGATAGGTCAGACACTGAAGCTTTCTTT. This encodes CSVEDRSDTEAFF.

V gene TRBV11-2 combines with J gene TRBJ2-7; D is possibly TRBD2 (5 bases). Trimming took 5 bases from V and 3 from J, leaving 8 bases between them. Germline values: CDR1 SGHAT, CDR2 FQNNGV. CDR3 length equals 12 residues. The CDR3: CASSQTIYEQYF. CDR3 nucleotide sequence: TGTGCCAGCAGCCAGACTATCTACGAGCAGTACTTC.

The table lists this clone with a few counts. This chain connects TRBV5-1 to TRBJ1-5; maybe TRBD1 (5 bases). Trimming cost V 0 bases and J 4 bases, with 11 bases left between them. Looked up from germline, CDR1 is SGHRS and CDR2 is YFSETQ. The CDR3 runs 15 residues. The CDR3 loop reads CASSLVPGENQPQHF. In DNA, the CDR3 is TGCGCCAGCAGCTTGGTCCCGGGGGAAAATCAGCCCCAGCATTTT.

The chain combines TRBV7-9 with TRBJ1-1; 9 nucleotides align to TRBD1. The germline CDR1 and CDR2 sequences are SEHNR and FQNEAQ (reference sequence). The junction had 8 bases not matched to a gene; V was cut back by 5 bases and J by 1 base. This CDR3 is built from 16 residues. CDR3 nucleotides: TGTGCCAGCAGCCCCGGACAGGGGAGGGGGAACACTGAAGCTTTCTTT. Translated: CASSPGQGRGNTEAFF.

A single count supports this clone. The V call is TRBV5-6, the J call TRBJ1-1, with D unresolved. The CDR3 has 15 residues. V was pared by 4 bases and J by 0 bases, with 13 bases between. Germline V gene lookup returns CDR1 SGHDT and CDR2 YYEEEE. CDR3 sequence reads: CASSRVADLNTEAFF. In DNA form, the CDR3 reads TGTGCCAGCAGCAGAGTGGCAGATCTGAACACTGAAGCTTTCTTT.

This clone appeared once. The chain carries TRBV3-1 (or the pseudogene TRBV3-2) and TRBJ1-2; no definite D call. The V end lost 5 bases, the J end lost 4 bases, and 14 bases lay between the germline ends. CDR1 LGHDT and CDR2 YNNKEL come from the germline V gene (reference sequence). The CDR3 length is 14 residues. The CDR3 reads CASSFRRGGYGYTF. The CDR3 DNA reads TGTGCCAGCAGCTTCCGGCGGGGAGGCTATGGCTACACCTTC.

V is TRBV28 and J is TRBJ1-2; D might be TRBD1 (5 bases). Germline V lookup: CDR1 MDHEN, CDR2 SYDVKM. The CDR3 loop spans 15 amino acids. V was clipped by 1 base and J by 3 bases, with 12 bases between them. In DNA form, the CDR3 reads TGTGCCAGCAGTTTATTTCCAGGGTTGGACTATGGCTACACCTTC. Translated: CASSLFPGLDYGYTF.

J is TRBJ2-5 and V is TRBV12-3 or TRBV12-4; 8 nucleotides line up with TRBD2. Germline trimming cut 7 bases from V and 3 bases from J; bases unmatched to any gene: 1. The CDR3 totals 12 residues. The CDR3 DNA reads TGTGCCAGCATGCGGGGGGAAGAGACCCAGTACTTC. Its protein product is CASMRGEETQYF.

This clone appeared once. The CDR3 spells CASSLGGHTGGSYGYTF. The CDR3 DNA reads TGTGCCAGCAGTTTGGGGGGTCATACAGGGGGAAGCTATGGCTACACCTTC. The V call is TRBV28, the J call TRBJ1-2; 8 nucleotides agree with TRBD1. Germline V lookup: CDR1 MDHEN, CDR2 SYDVKM. The CDR3 is 17 residues long. V gave up 3 bases and J gave up 4 bases; unmatched junction bases: 13.

CDR3 nucleotides: TGTGCCAGCAGTCCGTCCGACAGGGTTTCTGGAAACACCATATATTTT. Amino acids: CASSPSDRVSGNTIYF. The chain combines TRBV7-9 with TRBJ1-3, with 7 bases identical to TRBD1. Germline trimming cut 6 bases from V and 1 base from J; bases unmatched to any gene: 9. The CDR3 contains 16 residues. Per the germline V gene, CDR1 is SEHNR and CDR2 is FQNEAQ (reference sequence).

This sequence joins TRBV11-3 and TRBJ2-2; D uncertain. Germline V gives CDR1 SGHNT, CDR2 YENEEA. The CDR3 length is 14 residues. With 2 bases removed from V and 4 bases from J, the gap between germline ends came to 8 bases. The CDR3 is CASSLSRSTGELFF. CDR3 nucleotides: TGTGCCAGCAGCTTATCCAGGAGCACCGGGGAGCTGTTTTTT.

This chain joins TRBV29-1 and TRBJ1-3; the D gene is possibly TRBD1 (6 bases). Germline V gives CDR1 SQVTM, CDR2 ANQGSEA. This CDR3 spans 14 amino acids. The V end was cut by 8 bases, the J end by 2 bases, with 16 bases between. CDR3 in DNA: TGCAGCTTTTCGGGACAAGGTACTGGAAACACCATATATTTT. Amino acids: CSFSGQGTGNTIYF.

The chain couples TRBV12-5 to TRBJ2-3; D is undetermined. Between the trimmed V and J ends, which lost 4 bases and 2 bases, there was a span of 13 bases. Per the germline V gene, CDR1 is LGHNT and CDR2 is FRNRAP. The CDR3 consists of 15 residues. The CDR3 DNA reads TGTGCTAGTGGTTCCATCCCGACTGCCACAGATACGCAGTATTTT. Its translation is CASGSIPTATDTQYF.

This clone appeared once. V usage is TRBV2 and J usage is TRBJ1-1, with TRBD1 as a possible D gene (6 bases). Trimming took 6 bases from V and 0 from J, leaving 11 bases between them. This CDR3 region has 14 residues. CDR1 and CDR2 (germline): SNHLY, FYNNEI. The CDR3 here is CASRRGEMNTEAFF. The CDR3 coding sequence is TGTGCCAGCAGGAGGGGGGAAATGAACACTGAAGCTTTCTTT.

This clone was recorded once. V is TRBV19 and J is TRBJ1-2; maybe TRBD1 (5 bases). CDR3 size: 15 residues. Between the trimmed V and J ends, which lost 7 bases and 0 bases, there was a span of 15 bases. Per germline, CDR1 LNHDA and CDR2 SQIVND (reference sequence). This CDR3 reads CASTRQGNPNYGYTF. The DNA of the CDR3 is TGTGCCAGTACGAGGCAGGGAAATCCTAACTATGGCTACACCTTC.

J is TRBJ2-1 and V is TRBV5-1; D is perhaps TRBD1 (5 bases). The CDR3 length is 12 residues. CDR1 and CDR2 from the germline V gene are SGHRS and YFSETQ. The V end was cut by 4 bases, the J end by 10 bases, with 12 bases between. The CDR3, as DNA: TGCGCCAGCAGCGGGGCAGGTGAAGAGCAGTTCTTC. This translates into CASSGAGEEQFF.

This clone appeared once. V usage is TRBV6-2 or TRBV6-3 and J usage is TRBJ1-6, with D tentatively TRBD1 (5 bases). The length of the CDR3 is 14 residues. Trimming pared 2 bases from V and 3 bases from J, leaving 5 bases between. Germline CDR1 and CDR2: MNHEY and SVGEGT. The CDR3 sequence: CASSYDSYNSPLHF. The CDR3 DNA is TGTGCCAGCAGTTACGACAGCTATAATTCACCCCTCCACTTT.

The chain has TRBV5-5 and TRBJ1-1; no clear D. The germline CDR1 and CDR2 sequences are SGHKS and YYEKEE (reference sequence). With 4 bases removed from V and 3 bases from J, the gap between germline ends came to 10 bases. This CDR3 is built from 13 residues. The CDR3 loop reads CASSLGWDTEAFF. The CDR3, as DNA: TGTGCCAGCAGCCTGGGGTGGGACACTGAAGCTTTCTTT.

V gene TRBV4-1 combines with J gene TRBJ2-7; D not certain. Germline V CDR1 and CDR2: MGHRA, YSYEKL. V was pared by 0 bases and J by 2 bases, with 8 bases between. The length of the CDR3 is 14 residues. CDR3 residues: CASSQEDGAYEQYF. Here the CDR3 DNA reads TGCGCCAGCAGCCAAGAGGACGGAGCCTACGAGCAGTACTTC.

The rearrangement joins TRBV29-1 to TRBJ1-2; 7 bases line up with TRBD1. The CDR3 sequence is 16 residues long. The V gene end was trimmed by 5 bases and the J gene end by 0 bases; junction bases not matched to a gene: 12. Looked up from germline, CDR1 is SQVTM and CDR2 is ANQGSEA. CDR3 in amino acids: CSVNRGLLSANYGYTF. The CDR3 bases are TGCAGCGTTAATAGGGGGCTCCTATCTGCTAACTATGGCTACACCTTC. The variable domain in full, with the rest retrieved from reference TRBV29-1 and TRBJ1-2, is SAVISQKPSRDICQRGTSLTIQCQVDSQVTMMFWYRQQPGQSLTLIATANQGSEATYESGFVIDKFPISRPNLTFSTLTVSNMSPEDSSIYLCSVNRGLLSANYGYTFGSGTRLTVV.

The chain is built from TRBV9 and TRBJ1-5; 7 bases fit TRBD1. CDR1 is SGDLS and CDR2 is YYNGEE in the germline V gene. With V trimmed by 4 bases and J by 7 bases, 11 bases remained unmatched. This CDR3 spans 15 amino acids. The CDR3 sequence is CASSFTGALGQPQHF. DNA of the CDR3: TGTGCCAGCAGCTTCACAGGGGCCCTGGGGCAGCCCCAGCATTTT.

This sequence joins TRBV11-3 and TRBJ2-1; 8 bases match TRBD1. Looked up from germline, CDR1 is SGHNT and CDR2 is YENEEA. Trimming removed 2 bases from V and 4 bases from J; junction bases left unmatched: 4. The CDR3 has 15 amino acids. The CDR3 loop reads CASSLQGAGYNEQFF. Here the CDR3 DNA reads TGTGCCAGCAGCTTACAGGGGGCAGGTTACAATGAGCAGTTCTTC.

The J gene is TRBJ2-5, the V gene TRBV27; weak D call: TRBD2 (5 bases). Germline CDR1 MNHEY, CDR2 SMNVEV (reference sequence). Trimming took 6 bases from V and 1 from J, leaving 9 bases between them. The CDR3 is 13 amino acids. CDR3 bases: TGTGCCAGCAGGACCAGCGGCCAAGAGACCCAGTACTTC. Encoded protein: CASRTSGQETQYF.

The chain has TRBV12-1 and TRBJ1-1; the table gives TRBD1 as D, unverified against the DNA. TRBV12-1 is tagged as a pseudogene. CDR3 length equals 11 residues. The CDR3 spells CASGQGPGAFF. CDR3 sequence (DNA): TGTGCCAGCGGCCAGGGGCCTGGAGCTTTCTTT.

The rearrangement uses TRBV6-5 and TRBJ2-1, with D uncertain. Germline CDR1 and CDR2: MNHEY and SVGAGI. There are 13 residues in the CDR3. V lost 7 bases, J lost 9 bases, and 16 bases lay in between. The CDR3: CASTESGMGEQFF. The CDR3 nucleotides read TGTGCCAGCACCGAAAGTGGGATGGGTGAGCAGTTCTTC.

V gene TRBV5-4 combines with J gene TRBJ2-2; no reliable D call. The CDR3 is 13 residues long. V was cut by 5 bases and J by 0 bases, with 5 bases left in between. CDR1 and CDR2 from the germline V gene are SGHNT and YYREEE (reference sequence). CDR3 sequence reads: CASRISNTGELFF. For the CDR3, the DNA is TGTGCCAGCAGGATCTCGAACACCGGGGAGCTGTTTTTT.

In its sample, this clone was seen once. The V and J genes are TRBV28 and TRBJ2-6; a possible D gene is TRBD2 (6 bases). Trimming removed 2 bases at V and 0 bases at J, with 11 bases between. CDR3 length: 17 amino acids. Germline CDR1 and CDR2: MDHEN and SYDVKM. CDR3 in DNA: TGTGCCAGCAGTTTAGTTCTGGGAGGCTCTGGGGCCAACGTCCTGACTTTC. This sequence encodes CASSLVLGGSGANVLTF.